This T cell receptor beta chain appears in the sequencing data of a study of blood T cells in healthy people across ages. Primers used in a second PCR of roughly 6 to 11 cycles were a sample-barcoded 5' primer and a J-beta primer mix. One entry per CDR3 protein results from TCRdb running MiXCR on the 5' RACE reads. The sample lists over 1,300,000 distinct CDR3 sequences, 59% seen once, with over 5.5% in the top ten. The CDR3 length is 18 residues. The germline V gene encodes CDR1 MNHEY and CDR2 SMNVEV (reference sequence). The sample providers were healthy Caucasian people from Russia, aged roughly 6 to 90.

The sequence was collected from a man between 18 and 29 years old in good health. The specimen was blood. This rearrangement joins TRBV27 to TRBJ2-7; 10 bases map to TRBD2. The J call may be mistaken, given a closer DNA end match to TRBJ2-5. The CDR3 nucleotides are TGTGCCAGCAGTCCCTACCCGATAGCGGGGGGTTCCCGGGAGACCCAGTACTTC. Encoded protein: CASSPYPIAGGSRETQYF.